This passage covers 19 T cell receptor beta chains from one sample sequenced in a study of blood T cell repertoires in COVID-19. Repertoires were generated with immunoSEQ multiplex PCR, while TCRdb's copy carries only in-frame clones and drops some. This sample has 190,000 or so clones, with over 75% found just once. Sample: peripheral blood. These receptors originate from a woman of 80 years or more with active or convalescent COVID-19.

The chain couples TRBV11-2 to TRBJ2-4; D not resolved. The CDR3 covers 16 residues. Germline lookup yields CDR1 SGHAT and CDR2 FQNNGV. V dropped 1 base and J dropped 3 bases, with 13 bases sitting between them. The CDR3 region is CASSLGGRYIKNIQYF. CDR3 DNA sequence: TGTGCCAGCAGCTTAGGAGGCCGTTATATCAAAAACATTCAGTACTTC.

V and J are TRBV11-2 and TRBJ2-3; D is ambiguous. Per germline, CDR1 SGHAT and CDR2 FQNNGV. The CDR3 is made up of 14 amino acids. The V end lost 0 bases, the J end lost 2 bases, and 6 bases lay between the germline ends. As DNA, the CDR3 is TGTGCCAGCAGCTTAGACAGAAACACAGATACGCAGTATTTT. It is translated as CASSLDRNTDTQYF.

The chain recombines TRBV28 with TRBJ1-1; D is ambiguous. With 6 bases removed from V and 2 bases from J, the gap between germline ends came to 16 bases. In germline, CDR1 is MDHEN, CDR2 SYDVKM. The CDR3 runs to 15 residues. The CDR3 protein is CASRTAGFRNTEAFF. The CDR3 nucleotides are TGTGCCAGCAGAACAGCGGGATTTAGAAACACTGAAGCTTTCTTT.

Regarding this clone: The same CDR3 can be traced to other DNA sequences in this sample. The genes are TRBV9 and TRBJ2-5; D may be TRBD1 (7 bases). The CDR3 spans 12 residues. CDR1 and CDR2 from the germline V gene are SGDLS and YYNGEE. V lost 3 bases and J 5 bases, leaving 8 bases between the germline ends. CDR3 DNA sequence: TGTGCCAGCAGCGCAGGGGGGGAGACCCAGTACTTC. Protein product: CASSAGGETQYF.

The rearrangement joins TRBV27 to TRBJ1-5, with 10 bases that match TRBD1. Trimming cost V 8 bases and J 6 bases; bases outside gene matches: 7. This CDR3 has 14 amino acids. CDR1 and CDR2 (germline): MNHEY, SMNVEV (reference sequence). CDR3 sequence: CASGGQGFGQPQHF. As DNA, the CDR3 is TGTGCCAGCGGGGGACAGGGGTTCGGTCAGCCCCAGCATTTT.

This chain joins TRBV6-6 and TRBJ1-2; weak D call: TRBD1 (6 bases). Germline lookup yields CDR1 MNHNY and CDR2 SVGAGI (reference sequence). The CDR3 totals 13 residues. V was cut by 6 bases and J by 7 bases, with 15 bases left in between. The CDR3 is CASSLTGVGGYTF. In DNA, the CDR3 is TGTGCCAGCAGCTTGACAGGAGTAGGTGGCTACACCTTC.

The genes are TRBV15 and TRBJ2-7; 7 positions agree with TRBD1. V shed 0 bases and J 3 bases; nucleotides not matched to a gene: 8. The CDR3 spans 16 residues. Germline values: CDR1 LNHNV, CDR2 YYDKDF (reference sequence). The CDR3 region is CATSRDLQGLVYEQYF. The CDR3 nucleotides read TGTGCCACCAGCAGAGACCTACAGGGGCTTGTCTACGAGCAGTACTTC.

V is TRBV28 and J is TRBJ1-1; TRBD1 agrees at 8 bases. J gave up 5 bases and V 7 bases, and 9 bases lay outside the gene matches. The CDR3 contains 14 residues. Germline CDR1 and CDR2: MDHEN and SYDVKM. The CDR3 coding sequence is TGTGCCAGCACCCTAACAGGGGGTTTAACTGAAGCTTTCTTT. Translating gives CASTLTGGLTEAFF.

The chain is built from TRBV5-1 and TRBJ1-6; D not certain. Looked up from germline, CDR1 is SGHRS and CDR2 is YFSETQ. This CDR3 is built from 17 residues. The V end lost 0 bases, the J end lost 0 bases, and 10 bases lay between the germline ends. CDR3 sequence: CASSLGQSVSYNSPLHF. CDR3 in DNA: TGCGCCAGCAGCTTGGGGCAGTCCGTCTCCTATAATTCACCCCTCCACTTT.

The chain carries TRBV27 and TRBJ2-3; D is ambiguous. The CDR3 totals 17 residues. The germline V gene has CDR1 MNHEY and CDR2 SMNVEV (reference sequence). V lost 3 bases and J 0 bases, leaving 16 bases between the germline ends. CDR3 nucleotide sequence: TGTGCCAGCAGTTTTAATAGTTATTTAACTAGCACAGATACGCAGTATTTT. Its protein is CASSFNSYLTSTDTQYF.

This chain links TRBV5-1 with TRBJ1-1; D is undetermined. This CDR3 has 15 amino acids. Between the trimmed V and J ends, which lost 0 bases and 8 bases, there was a span of 17 bases. Germline V gene lookup returns CDR1 SGHRS and CDR2 YFSETQ. CDR3 loop: CASSLAVVPTTEAFF. CDR3 nucleotide sequence: TGCGCCAGCAGCTTGGCCGTTGTACCGACTACCGAAGCTTTCTTT.

As for this clone: The same CDR3 arises from other DNA sequences in this sample as well. The chain uses TRBV3-1 (or the pseudogene TRBV3-2) and TRBJ2-2, with a tentative D call TRBD2 (7 bases). V gave up 2 bases and J gave up 6 bases, with 13 bases separating them. Germline V gene data show CDR1 as LGHDT and CDR2 as YNNKEL (reference sequence). The CDR3 length is 15 residues. Here the CDR3 DNA reads TGTGCCAGCAGCCAAAGTTCCGGGGGGCCCGGGGAGCTGTTTTTT. Protein: CASSQSSGGPGELFF.

The chain employs TRBV25-1 and TRBJ1-4; 7 bases line up with TRBD1. The CDR3 has 14 residues. CDR1 MGHDK and CDR2 SYGVNS come from the germline V gene. Trimming took 6 bases from V and 0 from J; bases not matched to a gene: 1. The CDR3 nucleotides read TGTGCCAGCAGGGACAGGACAACTAATGAAAAACTGTTTTTT. Amino acids: CASRDRTTNEKLFF.

The chain carries TRBV7-9 and TRBJ1-1; 7 bases line up with TRBD1. CDR1 is SEHNR, CDR2 FQNEAQ, per germline (reference sequence). V dropped 5 bases and J dropped 5; count of bases not matched to a gene: 8. The CDR3 consists of 14 residues. The CDR3: CASSREGAATEAFF. CDR3 bases: TGTGCCAGCAGCAGAGAGGGGGCGGCGACTGAAGCTTTCTTT.

This clone was counted only a few times. CDR3 in amino acids: CASSLQAGGPTDTQYF. The DNA of the CDR3 is TGTGCCAGCAGTTTACAGGCGGGGGGGCCCACAGATACGCAGTATTTT. The J gene is TRBJ2-3, the V gene TRBV28; 9 bases line up with TRBD2. Germline V gene lookup returns CDR1 MDHEN and CDR2 SYDVKM. CDR3 length: 16 residues. V gave up 2 bases and J gave up 2 bases; unmatched junction bases: 5.

J is TRBJ2-1 and V is TRBV5-1, with a tentative D call TRBD2 (6 bases). V gave up 4 bases and J gave up 0 bases, with 11 bases separating them. The CDR3 totals 15 residues. Germline CDR1 reads SGHRS; CDR2 reads YFSETQ. CDR3 in amino acids: CASSAGGVSYNEQFF. CDR3 coding DNA: TGCGCCAGCAGCGCCGGCGGGGTCTCCTACAATGAGCAGTTCTTC.

V usage is TRBV27 and J usage is TRBJ1-6, with 9 bases matching TRBD1. This CDR3 is 15 amino acids long. The junction had 7 bases not matched to a gene; V was cut back by 3 bases and J by 10 bases. CDR1 is MNHEY, CDR2 SMNVEV, per germline (reference sequence). CDR3 DNA: TGTGCCAGCAGTTTTGGGGGACAGGGTGGATCACCCCTCCACTTT. Translated: CASSFGGQGGSPLHF.

The chain recombines TRBV5-1 with TRBJ1-2; 11 bases line up with TRBD1. Germline CDR1 SGHRS, CDR2 YFSETQ. V gave up 0 bases and J gave up 3 bases; unmatched junction bases: 1. The CDR3 extends over 15 amino acids. This CDR3 reads CASSLGTGGDYGYTF. DNA for the CDR3: TGCGCCAGCAGCTTGGGGACAGGGGGCGACTATGGCTACACCTTC.

As concerns this clone: One end of the junction varies from germline; a read error may be responsible. The chain uses TRBV2 and TRBJ2-7; unclear D gene. The germline V gene has CDR1 SNHLY and CDR2 FYNNEI. The CDR3 sequence is 11 residues long. Here the CDR3 DNA reads TGTGCCAGCAGTGTGTCGACTTCCCAAGCGTTC. Translating gives CASSVSTSQAF.